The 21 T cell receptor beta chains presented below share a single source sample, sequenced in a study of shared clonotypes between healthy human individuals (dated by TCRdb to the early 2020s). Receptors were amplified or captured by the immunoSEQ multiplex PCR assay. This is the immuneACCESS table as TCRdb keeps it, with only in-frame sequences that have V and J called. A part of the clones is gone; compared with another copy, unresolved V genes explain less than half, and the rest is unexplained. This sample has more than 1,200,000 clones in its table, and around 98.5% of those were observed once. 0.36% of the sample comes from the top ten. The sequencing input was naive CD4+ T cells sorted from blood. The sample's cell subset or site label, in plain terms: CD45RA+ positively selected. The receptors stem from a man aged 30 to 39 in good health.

CDR3 loop: CASSRVQGQPQHF. In DNA, the CDR3 is TGTGCCAGCAGTAGGGTGCAGGGTCAGCCCCAGCATTTT. The V and J genes are TRBV6-1 and TRBJ1-5; D perhaps matches TRBD1 (5 bases). Germline V gene lookup returns CDR1 MNHNS and CDR2 SASEGT. The CDR3 contains 13 residues. V was trimmed by 5 bases and J by 6 bases, leaving 11 bases between them.

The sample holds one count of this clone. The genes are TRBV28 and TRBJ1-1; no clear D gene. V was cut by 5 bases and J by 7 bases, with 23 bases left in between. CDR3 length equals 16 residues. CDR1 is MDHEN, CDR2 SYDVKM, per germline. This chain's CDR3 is CASSPSAGSYFYEAFF. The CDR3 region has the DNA TGTGCCAGCAGTCCCTCCGCAGGTTCGTACTTTTATGAAGCTTTCTTT. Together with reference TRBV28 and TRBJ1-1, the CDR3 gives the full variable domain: DVKVTQSSRYLVKRTGEKVFLECVQDMDHENMFWYRQDPGLGLRLIYFSYDVKMKEKGDIPEGYSVSREKKERFSLILESASTNQTSMYLCASSPSAGSYFYEAFFGQGTRLTVV.

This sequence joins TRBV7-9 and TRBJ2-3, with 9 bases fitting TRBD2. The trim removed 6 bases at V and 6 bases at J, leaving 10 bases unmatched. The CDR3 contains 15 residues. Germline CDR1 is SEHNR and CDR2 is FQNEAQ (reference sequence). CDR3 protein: CASSPGSGGKDTQYF. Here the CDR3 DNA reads TGTGCCAGCAGTCCGGGGAGCGGGGGGAAGGATACGCAGTATTTT.

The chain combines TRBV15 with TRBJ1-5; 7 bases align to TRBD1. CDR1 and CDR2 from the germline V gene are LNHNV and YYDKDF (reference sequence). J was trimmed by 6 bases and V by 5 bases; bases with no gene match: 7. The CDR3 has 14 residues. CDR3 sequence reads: CATSSRQGGQPQHF. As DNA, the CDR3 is TGTGCCACCAGCTCCCGACAGGGAGGTCAGCCCCAGCATTTT.

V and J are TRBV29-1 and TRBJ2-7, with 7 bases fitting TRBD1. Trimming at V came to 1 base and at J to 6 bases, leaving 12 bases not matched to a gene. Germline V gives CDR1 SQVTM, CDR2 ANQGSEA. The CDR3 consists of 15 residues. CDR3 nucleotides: TGCAGCGTTGAAGGCCCCGAACAGGGGATGGGCGAGCAGTACTTC. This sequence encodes CSVEGPEQGMGEQYF.

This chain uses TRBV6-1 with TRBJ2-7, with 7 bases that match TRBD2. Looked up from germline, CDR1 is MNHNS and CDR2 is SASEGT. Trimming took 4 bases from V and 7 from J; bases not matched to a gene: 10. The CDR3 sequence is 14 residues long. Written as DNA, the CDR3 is TGTGCCAGCAGTGGACTAGCCGGGCCGGGGGAGCAGTACTTC. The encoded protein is CASSGLAGPGEQYF.

This CDR3 reads CASSPKTGSSYNEQFF. CDR3 bases: TGTGCCAGCTCACCAAAGACGGGGAGCTCCTACAATGAGCAGTTCTTC. The rearrangement uses TRBV18 and TRBJ2-1; perhaps TRBD2 as D (5 bases). Per the germline V gene, CDR1 is KGHSH and CDR2 is LQKENI. Trimming pared 2 bases from V and 0 bases from J, leaving 11 bases between. This CDR3 region has 16 residues.

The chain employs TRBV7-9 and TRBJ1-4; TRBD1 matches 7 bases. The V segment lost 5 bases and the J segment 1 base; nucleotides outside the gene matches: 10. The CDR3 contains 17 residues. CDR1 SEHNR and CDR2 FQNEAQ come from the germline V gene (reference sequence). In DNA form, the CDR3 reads TGTGCCAGCAGCAAAGGGGGCAGGGGACGAACTAATGAAAAACTGTTTTTT. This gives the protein CASSKGGRGRTNEKLFF.

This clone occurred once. The chain's CDR3 is CASSLRQGGGANVLTF. The DNA for the CDR3 is TGTGCCAGCAGCTTAAGGCAGGGTGGTGGGGCCAACGTCCTGACTTTC. The rearrangement uses TRBV11-2 and TRBJ2-6; D is perhaps TRBD1 (5 bases). The CDR3 loop spans 16 amino acids. CDR1 SGHAT and CDR2 FQNNGV come from the germline V gene. Trimming cost V 2 bases and J 3 bases, with 11 bases left between them.

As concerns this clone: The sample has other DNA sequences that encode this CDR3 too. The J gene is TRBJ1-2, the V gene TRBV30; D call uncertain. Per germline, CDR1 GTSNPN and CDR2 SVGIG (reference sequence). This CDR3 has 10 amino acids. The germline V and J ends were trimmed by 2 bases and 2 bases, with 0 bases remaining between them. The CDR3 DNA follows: TGTGCCTGGAGTAACTATGGCTACACCTTC. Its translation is CAWSNYGYTF.

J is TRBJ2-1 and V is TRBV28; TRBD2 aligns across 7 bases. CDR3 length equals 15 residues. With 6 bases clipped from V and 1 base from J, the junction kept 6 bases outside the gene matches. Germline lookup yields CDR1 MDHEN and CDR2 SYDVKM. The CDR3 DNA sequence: TGTGCCAGCAGGCGGACTAGTCAATCCTACAATGAGCAGTTCTTC. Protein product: CASRRTSQSYNEQFF.

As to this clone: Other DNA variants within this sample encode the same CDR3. The CDR3 DNA reads as TGTGCCAGCAGCTTAGGGACTAGCGTTTACAATGAGCAGTTCTTC. Amino acid sequence: CASSLGTSVYNEQFF. The chain is built from TRBV7-8 and TRBJ2-1; 9 positions match TRBD2. V shed 1 base, J shed 4 bases, and the junction held 2 bases outside the gene matches. The CDR3 spans 15 residues. Germline CDR1 SGHVS, CDR2 FQNEAQ.

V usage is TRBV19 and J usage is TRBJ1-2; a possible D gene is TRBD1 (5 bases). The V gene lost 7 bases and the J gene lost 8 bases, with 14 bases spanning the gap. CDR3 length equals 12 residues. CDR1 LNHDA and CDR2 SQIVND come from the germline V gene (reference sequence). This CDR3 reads CASMGEWDGYTF. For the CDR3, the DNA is TGTGCCAGTATGGGGGAGTGGGACGGCTACACCTTC.

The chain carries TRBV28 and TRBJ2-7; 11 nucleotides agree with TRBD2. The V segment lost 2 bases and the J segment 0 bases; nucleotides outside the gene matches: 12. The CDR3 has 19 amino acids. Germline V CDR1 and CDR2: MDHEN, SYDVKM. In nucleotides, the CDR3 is TGTGCCAGCAGTTTACGACCTTTCGATAGCGGGAGGGCCTCCTACGAGCAGTACTTC. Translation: CASSLRPFDSGRASYEQYF.

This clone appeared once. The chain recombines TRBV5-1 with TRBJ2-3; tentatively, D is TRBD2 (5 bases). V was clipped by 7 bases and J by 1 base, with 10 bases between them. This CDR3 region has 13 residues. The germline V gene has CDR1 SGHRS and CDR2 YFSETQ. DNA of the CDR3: TGCGCCAGCCGGCTGGAGGGCACAGATACGCAGTATTTT. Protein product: CASRLEGTDTQYF.

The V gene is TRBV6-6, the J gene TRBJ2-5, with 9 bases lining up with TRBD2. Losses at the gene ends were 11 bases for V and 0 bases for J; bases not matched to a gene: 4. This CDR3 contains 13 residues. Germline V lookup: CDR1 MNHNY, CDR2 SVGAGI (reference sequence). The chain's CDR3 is CASGLANQETQYF. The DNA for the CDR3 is TGTGCCTCAGGACTAGCGAACCAAGAGACCCAGTACTTC.

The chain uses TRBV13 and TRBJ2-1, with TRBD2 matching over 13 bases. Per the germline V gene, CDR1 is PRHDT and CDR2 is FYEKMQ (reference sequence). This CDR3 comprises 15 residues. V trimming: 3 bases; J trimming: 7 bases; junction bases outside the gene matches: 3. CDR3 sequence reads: CASSFPGLAGNEQFF. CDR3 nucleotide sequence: TGTGCCAGCAGCTTCCCGGGACTAGCGGGAAATGAGCAGTTCTTC. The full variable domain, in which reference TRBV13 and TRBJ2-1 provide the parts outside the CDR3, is AAGVIQSPRHLIKEKRETATLKCYPIPRHDTVYWYQQGPGQDPQFLISFYEKMQSDKGSIPDRFSAQQFSDYHSELNMSSLELGDSALYFCASSFPGLAGNEQFFGPGTRLTVL.

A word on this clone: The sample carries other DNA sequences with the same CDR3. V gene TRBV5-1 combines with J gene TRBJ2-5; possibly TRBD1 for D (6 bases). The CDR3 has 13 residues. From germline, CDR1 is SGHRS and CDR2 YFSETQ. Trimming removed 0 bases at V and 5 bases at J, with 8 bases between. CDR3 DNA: TGCGCCAGCAGCTTGGTTAGGGGGGAGACCCAGTACTTC. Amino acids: CASSLVRGETQYF.

The CDR3 here is CASRFGSNYGYTF. CDR3 sequence (DNA): TGTGCCAGCAGGTTCGGCAGTAACTATGGCTACACCTTC. The gene calls are TRBV27 and TRBJ1-2; D is unresolved. The V gene's germline CDR1 is MNHEY and CDR2 SMNVEV (reference sequence). This CDR3 comprises 13 residues. V lost 6 bases and J lost 1, with 9 bases in between.

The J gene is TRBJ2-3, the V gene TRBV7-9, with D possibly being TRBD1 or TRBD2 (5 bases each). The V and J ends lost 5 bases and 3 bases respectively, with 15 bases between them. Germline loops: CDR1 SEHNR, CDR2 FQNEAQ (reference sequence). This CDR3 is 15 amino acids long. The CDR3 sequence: CASSTRAGTTDTQYF. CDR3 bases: TGTGCCAGCAGCACCCGTGCAGGGACGACAGATACGCAGTATTTT.

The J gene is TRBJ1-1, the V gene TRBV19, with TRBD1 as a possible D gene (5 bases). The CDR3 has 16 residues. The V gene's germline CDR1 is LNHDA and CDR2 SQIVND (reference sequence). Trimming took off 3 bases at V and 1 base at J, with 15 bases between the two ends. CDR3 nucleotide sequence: TGTGCCAGTAGTATGAGGAGGGGTAGGGGGAACACTGAAGCTTTCTTT. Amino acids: CASSMRRGRGNTEAFF.